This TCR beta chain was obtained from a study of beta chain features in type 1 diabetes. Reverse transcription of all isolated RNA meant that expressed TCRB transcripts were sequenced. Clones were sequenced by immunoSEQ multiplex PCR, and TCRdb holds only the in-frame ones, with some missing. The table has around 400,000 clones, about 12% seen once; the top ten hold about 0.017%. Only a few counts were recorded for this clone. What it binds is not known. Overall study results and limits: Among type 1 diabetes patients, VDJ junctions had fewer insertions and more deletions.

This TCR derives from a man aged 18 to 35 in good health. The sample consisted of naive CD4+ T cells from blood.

In nucleotides, the CDR3 is TGTGCCAGCAGCTACCCTAGGGGAAGCGGGAGTGGGAATGAGCAGTTCTTC. As protein: CASSYPRGSGSGNEQFF. This chain links TRBV7-9 with TRBJ2-1; the match to TRBD2 covers 8 bases. The CDR3 covers 17 residues. The germline gives CDR1 SEHNR, CDR2 FQNEAQ (reference sequence). Germline trimming cut 4 bases from V and 7 bases from J; bases unmatched to any gene: 15.